A selection of T cell receptor beta chains follows, all from one sample in a study of shared clonotypes between healthy human individuals. TCRdb's copy holds only in-frame clones and misses some; the assay was immunoSEQ multiplex PCR. The table includes 170,000 or so clones, 65% to 80% detected once. Sequencing was done on a sample of memory CD4+ T cells sorted from blood. These receptors were taken from a man in his thirties or forties in good health. CDR3s include the opening cysteine and the closing phenylalanine or tryptophan. A D gene is named only where the DNA matches it firmly. The size entry is marked missing in some rows and otherwise reads once, few, many or a size class.

D gene	clone size	J gene	V gene	CDR3 protein	CDR3 DNA
NA	NA	TRBJ1-5	TRBV7-9	CASSSRGAGNQPQHF	TGTGCCAGCAGCTCCCGTGGGGCAGGTAATCAGCCCCAGCATTTT
TRBD2	NA	TRBJ2-1	TRBV7-3	CASSRRENGEQFF	TGTGCCAGCTCTCGGCGGGAGAACGGTGAGCAGTTCTTC
NA	NA	TRBJ1-5	TRBV7-9	CASSHEGQPQHF	TGTGCCAGCAGCCACGAAGGTCAGCCCCAGCATTTT
NA	NA	TRBJ2-7	TRBV14	CATSRDLSYEQYF	TGTGCCACTTCGCGGGACCTCTCCTACGAGCAGTACTTC
TRBD1	few	TRBJ1-2	TRBV4-1	CASSQETGDYYGYTF	TGCGCCAGCAGCCAAGAAACAGGGGATTACTATGGCTACACCTTC
TRBD1	NA	TRBJ2-7	TRBV7-6	CASSLVGTGATYEQYF	TGTGCCAGCAGCTTAGTTGGGACAGGAGCTACCTACGAGCAGTACTTC
TRBD2	NA	TRBJ2-1	TRBV2	CASSEVLAGVNEQFF	TGTGCCAGCAGTGAAGTACTAGCGGGAGTGAATGAGCAGTTCTTC
NA	NA	TRBJ2-1	TRBV2	CASSEVRDNGHNEQFF	TGTGCCAGCAGTGAGGTCCGGGACAATGGGCACAATGAGCAGTTCTTC
NA	NA	TRBJ1-2	TRBV16	CASSQSRNGYTF	TGTGCCAGCAGCCAATCGCGGAATGGCTACACCTTC
NA	NA	TRBJ2-7	TRBV11-2	CASSLNLSEQYF	TGTGCCAGCAGCTTAAACCTCAGCGAGCAGTACTTC
NA	once	TRBJ2-6	TRBV15	CATRGDGANVLTF	TGTGCCACCAGGGGAGATGGGGCCAACGTCCTGACTTTC
NA	NA	TRBJ1-5	TRBV2	CASSVRSNQPQHF	TGTGCCAGCAGCGTACGAAGCAATCAGCCCCAGCATTTT
NA	NA	TRBJ2-7	TRBV9	CASSPTGEGYEQYF	TGTGCCAGCAGCCCCACGGGAGAGGGATACGAGCAGTACTTC
NA	few	TRBJ2-3	TRBV5-5	CASSLEAGSQYF	TGTGCCAGCAGCTTGGAGGCGGGGTCGCAGTATTTT
NA	many	TRBJ2-5	TRBV6-1	CASSENDRWAQYF	TGTGCCAGCAGTGAAAATGACCGGTGGGCCCAGTACTTC
NA	NA	TRBJ1-2	TRBV9	CASSVGIVAGGYTF	TGTGCCAGCAGCGTCGGCATCGTTGCTGGGGGCTACACCTTC
NA	NA	TRBJ1-2	TRBV18	CASSPPGRAGGYTF	TGTGCCAGCTCACCACCGGGCAGGGCCGGGGGCTACACCTTC
TRBD2	NA	TRBJ2-7	TRBV5-5	CASSLGTLAGGAYEQYF	TGTGCCAGCAGCTTGGGAACTCTAGCGGGAGGCGCCTACGAGCAGTACTTC
NA	NA	TRBJ1-1	TRBV19	CASSMWGSGDEAFF	TGTGCCAGTAGTATGTGGGGGAGCGGAGATGAAGCTTTCTTT
NA	NA	TRBJ2-4	TRBV29-1	CSYSRGGGNIQYF	TGCAGCTATAGCAGGGGCGGCGGAAACATTCAGTACTTC
NA	NA	TRBJ1-1	TRBV5-8	CASSLPQGFEAFF	TGTGCCAGCAGCTTGCCGCAGGGCTTCGAAGCTTTCTTT
NA	NA	TRBJ2-7	TRBV5-5	CASSFNVAVTGTYEQYF	TGTGCCAGCAGCTTTAATGTAGCCGTAACAGGAACCTACGAGCAGTACTTC
NA	NA	TRBJ2-1	TRBV18	CASSPQPGTRLNNEQFF	TGTGCCAGCTCACCGCAGCCCGGGACTCGCTTAAACAATGAGCAGTTCTTC
TRBD2	once	TRBJ2-5	TRBV7-3	CASSRTSQETQYF	TGTGCCAGCAGCCGGACTAGCCAAGAGACCCAGTACTTC
TRBD1	NA	TRBJ2-5	TRBV7-9	CASSYRDSRETQYF	TGTGCCAGCAGCTACCGGGACAGTAGGGAGACCCAGTACTTC
TRBD1	NA	TRBJ2-3	TRBV2	CASSEQGADTQYF	TGTGCCAGCAGTGAACAGGGGGCAGATACGCAGTATTTT
NA	NA	TRBJ2-3	TRBV7-2	CASSQNGAGPTDTQYF	TGTGCCAGCAGCCAGAATGGGGCGGGACCCACAGATACGCAGTATTTT
TRBD2	NA	TRBJ2-7	TRBV7-9	CASSLAGSGSSYEQYF	TGTGCCAGCAGCTTAGCGGGTAGCGGGAGTAGCTACGAGCAGTACTTC
NA	NA	TRBJ2-7	TRBV7-3	CASSLTSAYEQYF	TGTGCCAGCAGCTTAACTAGCGCCTACGAGCAGTACTTC
TRBD1	few	TRBJ1-5	TRBV9	CASSAGTGSPAQHF	TGTGCCAGCAGCGCCGGGACAGGGTCGCCGGCCCAGCATTTT
NA	NA	TRBJ2-2	TRBV18	CASSADRSNTGELFF	TGTGCCAGCTCAGCTGACAGGAGTAACACCGGGGAGCTGTTTTTT
NA	NA	TRBJ2-2	TRBV6-6	CASTGARGKLFF	TGTGCCAGCACGGGGGCTCGGGGAAAGCTGTTTTTT
NA	NA	TRBJ1-2	TRBV5-1	CASSLGAGAPAYGYTF	TGCGCCAGCAGCTTGGGAGCCGGGGCCCCGGCCTATGGCTACACCTTC
TRBD1	NA	TRBJ2-1	TRBV9	CASSVAGGSYNEQFF	TGTGCCAGCAGCGTAGCAGGGGGCTCCTACAATGAGCAGTTCTTC
NA	NA	TRBJ1-2	TRBV27	CASSYLVGGGGYTF	TGTGCCAGCAGTTATCTGGTGGGTGGGGGTGGCTACACCTTC
NA	NA	TRBJ1-1	TRBV4-3	CASSHLVGTRAEAFF	TGCGCCAGCAGCCACCTAGTGGGTACGCGGGCTGAAGCTTTCTTT
NA	NA	TRBJ2-3	TRBV7-9	CASSLDRFVRTDTQYF	TGTGCCAGCAGCTTAGACAGGTTCGTCCGCACAGATACGCAGTATTTT
TRBD1	NA	TRBJ1-2	TRBV4-1	CASSQAILGQTNYGYTF	TGCGCCAGCAGCCAAGCCATCTTGGGACAGACTAACTATGGCTACACCTTC
NA	NA	TRBJ2-7	TRBV5-1	CASSLGLAINYEQYF	TGCGCCAGCAGCTTGGGGCTAGCGATCAACTACGAGCAGTACTTC
TRBD1	NA	TRBJ1-1	TRBV19	CASSTGQGRRAFF	TGTGCCAGTAGTACGGGACAGGGGCGGAGGGCTTTCTTT
NA	NA	TRBJ1-5	TRBV2	CASSASIGQPQHF	TGTGCCAGCAGTGCAAGTATCGGACAGCCCCAGCATTTT
NA	NA	TRBJ2-7	TRBV5-4	CASSSGTINEQYF	TGTGCCAGCAGCTCCGGGACAATAAACGAGCAGTACTTC
NA	NA	TRBJ2-2	TRBV29-1	CSVDKAGGLSTGELFF	TGCAGCGTCGACAAGGCAGGCGGGTTAAGCACCGGGGAGCTGTTTTTT
TRBD1	few	TRBJ2-1	TRBV10-3	CAIKGQGADEQFF	TGTGCCATCAAAGGACAGGGGGCGGATGAGCAGTTCTTC
NA	NA	TRBJ2-7	TRBV12-2	CASRLGDLAEPHEQYF	TGTGCAAGTCGCTTAGGAGACCTAGCGGAGCCCCACGAGCAGTACTTC
NA	once	TRBJ2-2	TRBV5-5	CASSLWDTGELFF	TGTGCCAGCAGCTTGTGGGACACCGGGGAGCTGTTTTTT
NA	NA	TRBJ2-1	TRBV6-1	CASSEAGTRLRQFF	TGTGCCAGCAGTGAAGCGGGTACGAGGTTAAGGCAGTTCTTC
NA	NA	TRBJ2-3	TRBV5-1	CASSLNGGSTDTQYF	TGCGCCAGCAGCTTGAACGGGGGAAGCACAGATACGCAGTATTTT
TRBD1	NA	TRBJ2-2	TRBV18	CASSQDRTNTGELFF	TGTGCCAGCTCGCAGGACAGGACTAACACCGGGGAGCTGTTTTTT
NA	NA	TRBJ1-3	TRBV5-4	CASSSWSAGNTIYF	TGTGCCAGCAGCTCTTGGTCAGCTGGAAACACCATATATTTT
NA	NA	TRBJ2-5	TRBV7-3	CASSLNQGGPTQYF	TGTGCCAGCAGCCTAAACCAGGGTGGGCCGACCCAGTACTTC
NA	NA	TRBJ2-3	TRBV7-9	CASSLVGLDTQYF	TGTGCCAGCAGCTTAGTCGGTTTAGATACGCAGTATTTT
NA	NA	TRBJ1-5	TRBV7-2	CASSPGSGTGQPQHF	TGTGCCAGCAGCCCCGGGTCGGGTACGGGACAGCCCCAGCATTTT